The clone carrying this T cell receptor (beta chain) was seen a handful of times. What it binds is not known. The sample originates from a study of response to subunit inactivated influenza vaccine. Study observations and caveats: After each seasonal influenza vaccination, few new T cells are recruited, the authors suggested.

Each CDR3 protein is one row after TCRdb ran MiXCR on the RT-PCR reads. Of about 480,000 distinct CDR3 sequences listed, over 9.5% are singletons. The material was PBMCs from blood, obtained 40 to 50 days after vaccination. The TCR originated in a man aged 50 to 60 who received an inactivated influenza vaccine.

CDR3 protein: CASGFRGELYGYTF. CDR3 bases: TGTGCCAGCGGATTCCGTGGAGAGCTCTATGGCTACACCTTC. The chain employs TRBV28 and TRBJ1-2, with D unclear. In germline, CDR1 is MDHEN, CDR2 SYDVKM. Trimming stripped 8 bases from V and 4 bases from J, with 17 bases between. This CDR3 comprises 14 residues.